The sample holds one count of the clone carrying this T cell receptor beta chain. Sequenced by immunoSEQ multiplex PCR; TCRdb stores in-frame clones only, minus some. The table records 90,000 to 150,000 clones, roughly nine tenths of them present only once. Per the germline V gene, CDR1 is GTSNPN and CDR2 is SVGIG (reference sequence). Trimming cost V 4 bases and J 4 bases, with 10 bases left between them. The CDR3 totals 12 residues. This sample stems from a study of OX40 agonist ivuxolimab in advanced cancers. This TCR came from an adult with an advanced solid tumor such as melanoma, head and neck, liver or kidney cancer. The specimen was CD4+ or CD8+ T cells sorted from blood, collected in a trial of the OX40 agonist ivuxolimab. The rearrangement uses TRBV30 and TRBJ1-2; D is possibly TRBD1 (5 bases). In nucleotides, the CDR3 is TGTGCCTGGACCGTCGGGGGCTATGGCTACACCTTC. It is translated as CAWTVGGYGYTF. The entire variable domain, with the rest obtained from reference TRBV30 and TRBJ1-2, is as follows: SQTIHQWPATLVQPVGSPLSLECTVEGTSNPNLYWYRQAAGRGLQLLFYSVGIGQISSEVPQNLSASRPQDRQFILSSKKLLLSDSGFYLCAWTVGGYGYTFGSGTRLTVV.